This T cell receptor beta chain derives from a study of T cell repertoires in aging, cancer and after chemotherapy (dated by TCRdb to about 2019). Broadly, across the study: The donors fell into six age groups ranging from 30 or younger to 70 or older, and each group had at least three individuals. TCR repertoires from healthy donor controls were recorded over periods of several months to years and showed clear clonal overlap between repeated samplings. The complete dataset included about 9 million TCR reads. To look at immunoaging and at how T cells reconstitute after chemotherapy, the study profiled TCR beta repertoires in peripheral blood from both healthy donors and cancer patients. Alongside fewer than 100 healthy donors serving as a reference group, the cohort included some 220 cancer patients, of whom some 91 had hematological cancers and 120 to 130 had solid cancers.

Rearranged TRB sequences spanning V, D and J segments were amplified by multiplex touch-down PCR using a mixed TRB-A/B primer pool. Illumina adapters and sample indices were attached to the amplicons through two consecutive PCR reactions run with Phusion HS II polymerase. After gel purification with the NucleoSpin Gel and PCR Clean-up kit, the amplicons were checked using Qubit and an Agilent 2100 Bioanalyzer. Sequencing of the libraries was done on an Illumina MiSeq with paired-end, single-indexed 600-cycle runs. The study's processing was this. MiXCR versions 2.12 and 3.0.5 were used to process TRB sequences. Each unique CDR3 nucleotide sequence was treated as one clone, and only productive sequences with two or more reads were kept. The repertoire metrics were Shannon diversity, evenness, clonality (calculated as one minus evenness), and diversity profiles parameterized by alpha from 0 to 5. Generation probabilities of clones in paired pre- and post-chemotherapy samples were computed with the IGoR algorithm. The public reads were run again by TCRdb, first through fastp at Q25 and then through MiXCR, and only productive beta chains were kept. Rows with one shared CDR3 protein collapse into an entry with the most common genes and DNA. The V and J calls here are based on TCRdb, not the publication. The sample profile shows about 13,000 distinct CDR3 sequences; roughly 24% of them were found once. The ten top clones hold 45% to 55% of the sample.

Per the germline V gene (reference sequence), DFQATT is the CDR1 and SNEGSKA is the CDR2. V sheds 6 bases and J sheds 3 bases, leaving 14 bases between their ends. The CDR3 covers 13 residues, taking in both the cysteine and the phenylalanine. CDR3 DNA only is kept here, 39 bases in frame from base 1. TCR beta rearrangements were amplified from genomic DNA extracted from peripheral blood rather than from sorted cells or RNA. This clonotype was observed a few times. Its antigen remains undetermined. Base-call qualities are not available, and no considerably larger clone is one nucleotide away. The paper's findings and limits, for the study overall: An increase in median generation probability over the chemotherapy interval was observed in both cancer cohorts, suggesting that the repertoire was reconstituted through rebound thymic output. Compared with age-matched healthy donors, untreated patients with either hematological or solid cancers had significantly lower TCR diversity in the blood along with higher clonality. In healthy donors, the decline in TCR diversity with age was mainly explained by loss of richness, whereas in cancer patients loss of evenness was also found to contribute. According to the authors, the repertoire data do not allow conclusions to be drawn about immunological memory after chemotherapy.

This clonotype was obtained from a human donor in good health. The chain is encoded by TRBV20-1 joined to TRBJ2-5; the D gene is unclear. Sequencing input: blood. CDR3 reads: CSATGPTEETQYF. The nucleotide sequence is TGCAGTGCCACCGGGCCAACCGAAGAGACCCAGTACTTC.